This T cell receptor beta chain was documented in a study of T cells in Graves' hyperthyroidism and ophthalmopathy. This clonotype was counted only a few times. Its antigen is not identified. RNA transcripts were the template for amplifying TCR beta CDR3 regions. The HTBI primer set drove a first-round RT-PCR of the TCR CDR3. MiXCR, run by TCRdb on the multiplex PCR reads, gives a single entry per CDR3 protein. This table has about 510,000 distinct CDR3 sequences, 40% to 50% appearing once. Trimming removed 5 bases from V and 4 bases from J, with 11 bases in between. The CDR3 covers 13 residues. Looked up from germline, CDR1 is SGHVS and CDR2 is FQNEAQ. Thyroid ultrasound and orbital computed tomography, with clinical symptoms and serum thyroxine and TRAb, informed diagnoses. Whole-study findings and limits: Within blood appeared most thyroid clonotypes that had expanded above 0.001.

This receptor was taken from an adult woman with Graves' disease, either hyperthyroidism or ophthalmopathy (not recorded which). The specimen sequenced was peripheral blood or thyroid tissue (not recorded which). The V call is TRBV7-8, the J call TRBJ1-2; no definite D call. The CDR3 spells CASSNRGAYGYTF. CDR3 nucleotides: TGTGCCAGCAGCAACCGCGGAGCCTATGGCTACACCTTC.